The entry that follows covers one T cell receptor (beta chain) sequence. The sample is drawn from a study of blood T cell repertoires in COVID-19. Here immunoSEQ multiplex PCR was the method, and the copy in TCRdb shows in-frame clones only, minus some. The profile shows some 270,000 clones, about 89% of them singletons. The germline V and J ends were trimmed by 9 bases and 1 base, with 12 bases remaining between them. The CDR3 spans 13 residues. This sequence was found in a middle-aged man with active or convalescent COVID-19. V is TRBV12-3 or TRBV12-4 and J is TRBJ2-5; D possibly corresponds to TRBD1 (6 bases). Sequencing was performed on peripheral blood. The CDR3 DNA sequence: TGTGCCAGTGGGCGACAGGCCCAAGAGACCCAGTACTTC. This sequence encodes CASGRQAQETQYF.